A selection of T cell receptor beta chains follows, all from one sample in a study of post-analysis software for immune sequencing data. Via MiXCR, TCRdb re-called the PCR reads, giving one row per CDR3 protein. The top ten clones hold 10% to 15% of a sample with around 400,000 distinct CDR3 sequences, 30% to 45% of them seen once. The sequenced sample consisted of blood. The receptor source for this set is a girl under 18 with multiple sclerosis. CDR3s leave out the opening cysteine and the closing phenylalanine or tryptophan. D genes are given only for firm matches. The size entry is marked missing in some rows and otherwise reads once, few, many or a size class.

clone size: .
D gene: .
CDR3 length: 14
V gene: TRBV28
J gene: TRBJ2-3
CDR3 protein: ASSLYDLGSTDTQY

clone size: .
D gene: .
CDR3 length: 11
V gene: TRBV29-1
J gene: TRBJ2-7
CDR3 protein: SVEGTGWYEQY

clone size: .
D gene: .
CDR3 length: 16
V gene: TRBV14
J gene: TRBJ1-5
CDR3 protein: ASSQVEGGDPSNQPQH

clone size: few
D gene: TRBD2
CDR3 length: 12
V gene: TRBV20-1
J gene: TRBJ2-7
CDR3 protein: SAESSGGVYEQY

clone size: .
D gene: .
CDR3 length: 9
V gene: TRBV12-3/TRBV12-4
J gene: TRBJ1-2
CDR3 protein: ASVVNYGYT

clone size: few
D gene: .
CDR3 length: 11
V gene: TRBV6-5
J gene: TRBJ2-7
CDR3 protein: ASSWSRAYEQY

clone size: .
D gene: .
CDR3 length: 13
V gene: TRBV25-1
J gene: TRBJ1-5
CDR3 protein: ASIEMRDGYQPQH

clone size: few
D gene: .
CDR3 length: 15
V gene: TRBV9
J gene: TRBJ1-6
CDR3 protein: ASTLTASRDYNSPLH

clone size: .
D gene: .
CDR3 length: 11
V gene: TRBV27
J gene: TRBJ1-1
CDR3 protein: ASRSAGNTEAF

clone size: few
D gene: TRBD1
CDR3 length: 13
V gene: TRBV6-5
J gene: TRBJ1-4
CDR3 protein: ASRATGTGVGELF